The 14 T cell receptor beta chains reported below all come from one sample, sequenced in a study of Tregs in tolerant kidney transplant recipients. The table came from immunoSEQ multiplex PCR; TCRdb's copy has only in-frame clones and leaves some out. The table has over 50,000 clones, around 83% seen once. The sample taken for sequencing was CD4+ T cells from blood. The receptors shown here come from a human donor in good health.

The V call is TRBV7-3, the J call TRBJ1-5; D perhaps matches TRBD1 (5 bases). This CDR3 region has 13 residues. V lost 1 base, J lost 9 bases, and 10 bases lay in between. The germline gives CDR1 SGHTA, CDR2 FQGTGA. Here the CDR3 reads CASSLKSGGPQHF. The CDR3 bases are TGTGCCAGCAGCTTAAAATCCGGGGGGCCCCAGCATTTT. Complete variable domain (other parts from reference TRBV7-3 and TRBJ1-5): GAGVSQTPSNKVTEKGKYVELRCDPISGHTALYWYRQSLGQGPEFLIYFQGTGAADDSGLPNDRFFAVRPEGSVSTLKIQRTERGDSAVYLCASSLKSGGPQHFGDGTRLSIL.

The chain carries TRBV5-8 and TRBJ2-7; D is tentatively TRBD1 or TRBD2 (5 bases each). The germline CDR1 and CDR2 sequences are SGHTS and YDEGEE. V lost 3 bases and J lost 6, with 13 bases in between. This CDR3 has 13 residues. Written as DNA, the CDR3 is TGTGCCAGCAGCTCGGGACGTTTAGGCGAGCAGTACTTC. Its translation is CASSSGRLGEQYF.

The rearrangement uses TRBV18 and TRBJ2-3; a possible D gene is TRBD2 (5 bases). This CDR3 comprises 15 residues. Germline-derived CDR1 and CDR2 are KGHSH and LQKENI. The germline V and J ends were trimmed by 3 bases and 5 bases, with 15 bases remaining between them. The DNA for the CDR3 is TGTGCCAGCTCACCCTCCCCCGTTCGGGGAGATACGCAGTATTTT. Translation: CASSPSPVRGDTQYF.

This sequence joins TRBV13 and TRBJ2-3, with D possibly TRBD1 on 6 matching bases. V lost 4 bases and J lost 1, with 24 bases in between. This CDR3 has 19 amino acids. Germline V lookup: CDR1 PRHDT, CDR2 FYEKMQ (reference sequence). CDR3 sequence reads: CASSSILQGWREGTDTQYF. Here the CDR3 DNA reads TGTGCCAGCAGCTCCATTCTGCAGGGGTGGAGAGAGGGCACAGATACGCAGTATTTT.

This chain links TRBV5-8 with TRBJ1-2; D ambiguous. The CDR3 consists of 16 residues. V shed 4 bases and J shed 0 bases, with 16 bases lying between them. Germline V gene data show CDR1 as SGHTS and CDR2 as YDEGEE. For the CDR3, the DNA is TGTGCCAGCAGCGAGACCCCCCCTCGGGCTAACTATGGCTACACCTTC. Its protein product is CASSETPPRANYGYTF. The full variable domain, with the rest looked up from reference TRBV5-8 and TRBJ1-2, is EAGVTQSPTHLIKTRGQQATLRCSPISGHTSVYWYQQALGLGLQFLLWYDEGEERNRGNFPPRFSGRQFPNYSSELNVNALELEDSALYLCASSETPPRANYGYTFGSGTRLTVV.

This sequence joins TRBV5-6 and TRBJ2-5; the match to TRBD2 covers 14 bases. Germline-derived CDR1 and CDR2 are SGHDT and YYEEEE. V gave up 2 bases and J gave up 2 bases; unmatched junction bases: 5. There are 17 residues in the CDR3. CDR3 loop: CASSLPGLAGGQETQYF. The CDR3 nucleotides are TGTGCCAGCAGCTTACCCGGACTAGCGGGGGGTCAAGAGACCCAGTACTTC.

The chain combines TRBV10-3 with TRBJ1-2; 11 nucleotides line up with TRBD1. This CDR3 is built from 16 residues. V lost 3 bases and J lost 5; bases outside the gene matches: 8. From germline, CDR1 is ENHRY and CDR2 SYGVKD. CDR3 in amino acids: CAISDGGQGARYGYTF. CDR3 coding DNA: TGTGCCATCAGTGACGGTGGACAGGGGGCCCGATATGGCTACACCTTC.

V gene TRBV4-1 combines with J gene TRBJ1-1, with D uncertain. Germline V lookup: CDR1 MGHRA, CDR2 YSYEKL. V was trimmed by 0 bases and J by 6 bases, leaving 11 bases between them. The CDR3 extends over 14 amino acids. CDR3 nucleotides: TGCGCCAGCAGCCAAGAAGGCCCGAGAGCTGAAGCTTTCTTT. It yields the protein CASSQEGPRAEAFF.

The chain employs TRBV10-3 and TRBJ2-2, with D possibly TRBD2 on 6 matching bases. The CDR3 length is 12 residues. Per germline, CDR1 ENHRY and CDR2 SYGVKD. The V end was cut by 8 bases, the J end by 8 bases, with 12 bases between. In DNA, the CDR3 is TGTGCCATCGGGAGGACCGGGGGGGAGCTGTTTTTT. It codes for CAIGRTGGELFF.

This chain's CDR3 is CASGPTGSYEQYF. The CDR3 DNA is TGTGCTAGTGGTCCTACAGGGTCGTACGAGCAGTACTTC. The V call is TRBV12-5, the J call TRBJ2-7; D possibly corresponds to TRBD1 (6 bases). The CDR3 length is 13 residues. Germline-derived CDR1 and CDR2 are LGHNT and FRNRAP. V dropped 5 bases and J dropped 4 bases, with 12 bases sitting between them.

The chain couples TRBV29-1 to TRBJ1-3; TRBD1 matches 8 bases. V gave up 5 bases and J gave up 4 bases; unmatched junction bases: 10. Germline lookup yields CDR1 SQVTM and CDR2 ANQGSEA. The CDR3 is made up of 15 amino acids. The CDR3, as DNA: TGCAGCGTTCAGTCCGGACAGGGAGACGGAAACACCATATATTTT. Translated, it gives CSVQSGQGDGNTIYF.

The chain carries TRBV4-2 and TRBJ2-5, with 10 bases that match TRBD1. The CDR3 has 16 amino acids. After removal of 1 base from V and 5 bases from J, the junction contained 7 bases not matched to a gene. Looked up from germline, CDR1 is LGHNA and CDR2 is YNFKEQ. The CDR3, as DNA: TGTGCCAGCAGCCAAGGAGACAGGGGGCGCCGGGAGACCCAGTACTTC. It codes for CASSQGDRGRRETQYF.

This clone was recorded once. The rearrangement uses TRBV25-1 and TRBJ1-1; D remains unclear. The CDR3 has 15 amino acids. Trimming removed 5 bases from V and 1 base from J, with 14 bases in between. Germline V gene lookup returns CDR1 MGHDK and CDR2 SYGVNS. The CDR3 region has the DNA TGTGCCAGCAGTTCGACTCACAAAGGGAACACTGAAGCTTTCTTT. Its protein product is CASSSTHKGNTEAFF.

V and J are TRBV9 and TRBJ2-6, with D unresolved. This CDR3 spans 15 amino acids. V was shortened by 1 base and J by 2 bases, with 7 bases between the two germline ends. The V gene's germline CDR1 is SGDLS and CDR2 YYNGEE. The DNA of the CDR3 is TGTGCCAGCAGCGTAATCCCCACTGGGGCCAACGTCCTGACTTTC. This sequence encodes CASSVIPTGANVLTF.